This TCR beta chain was identified in a study of shared clonotypes between healthy human individuals. Overall study context: The plates for each donor numbered three CD4 naive, three CD4 memory, two CD8 naive and one CD8 memory.

Naivety among CD8 cells was defined by CD45RO negativity and positive CCR7 selection, thereby excluding terminally differentiated effector memory CD45RA+ cells. Sequencing was at deep level. Assay used: immunoSEQ multiplex PCR; TCRdb lists only in-frame clones, some missing. The sample carries roughly 810,000 clones, 90% to 98% recorded once. This receptor was taken from a man aged 25-40 years in good health. Sequenced input: naive CD8+ T cells sorted from blood.

Written as DNA, the CDR3 is TGTGCCAGCAGCTTAGATGGGACAGGCTTCTACGAGCAGTACTTC. This translates into CASSLDGTGFYEQYF. The gene calls are TRBV7-2 and TRBJ2-7; 8 bases are shared with TRBD1. In germline, CDR1 is SGHTA, CDR2 FQGNSA. This CDR3 has 15 amino acids. V dropped 1 base and J dropped 3; count of bases not matched to a gene: 5.